A selection of T cell receptor beta chains follows, all from one sample in a study of graft-versus-host responses after intestinal transplantation. Profiled with immunoSEQ multiplex PCR; TCRdb holds only in-frame clones, not every one. The sample shows fewer than 70,000 clones, roughly 92% of them seen only once. The sequencing used bone marrow, collected almost 750 days after intestinal transplantation. The receptors shown here come from a human patient who received an intestinal transplant, so some T cells may come from the graft donor. Each CDR3 is given with its conserved first and last residue. A D gene is named only where the DNA matches it firmly. Clone size is not always given. Where it is, it says once, few, many or a class for expanded clones.

abundance	v_gene	d_gene	j_gene	len	CDR3aa	CDR3nt
.	TRBV5-5	.	TRBJ2-3	13	CASRRGGTDTQYF	TGTGCCAGCAGGCGAGGTGGGACAGATACGCAGTATTTT
.	TRBV13	TRBD2	TRBJ2-7	13	CASSSAGGYEQYF	TGTGCCAGCAGCTCCGCGGGGGGCTACGAGCAGTACTTC
.	TRBV21-1	.	TRBJ1-1	13	CASRGSENTEAFF	TGTGCCAGCAGAGGCTCGGAAAACACTGAAGCTTTCTTT
.	TRBV2	TRBD1	TRBJ1-2	19	CASRGGVRSGDRGNYGYTF	TGTGCCAGCAGGGGGGGTGTCCGGAGTGGGGACAGGGGCAACTATGGCTACACCTTC
.	TRBV4-1	.	TRBJ1-1	16	CASSQERSGISTEAFF	TGCGCCAGCAGCCAAGAGCGGAGTGGGATTTCCACTGAAGCTTTCTTT
.	TRBV27	.	TRBJ1-1	13	CASSRLMITEAFF	TGTGCCAGCAGTCGATTGATGATCACTGAAGCTTTCTTT
few	TRBV6-1	.	TRBJ1-1	12	CASRPRTYEAFF	TGTGCCAGCAGGCCGAGGACTTATGAAGCTTTCTTT
.	TRBV10-1	TRBD2	TRBJ2-3	16	CASSESKRGGPDTQYF	TGCGCCAGCAGTGAGTCGAAGCGGGGGGGCCCAGATACGCAGTATTTT
.	TRBV7-2	.	TRBJ2-2	16	CASSLPDQYHTGELFF	TGTGCCAGCAGCCTACCAGACCAGTACCACACCGGGGAGCTGTTTTTT
few	TRBV7-3	.	TRBJ1-5	14	CASSRRLSNQPQHF	TGTGCCAGCAGCCGACGGCTTAGCAATCAGCCCCAGCATTTT
.	TRBV4-1	.	TRBJ2-5	14	CASSQPTQVETQYF	TGCGCCAGCAGCCAACCAACACAGGTCGAGACCCAGTACTTC
.	TRBV2	.	TRBJ2-2	17	CASMSHGGRRFAGELFF	TGTGCCAGCATGTCACACGGGGGCCGAAGATTCGCCGGGGAGCTGTTTTTT
.	TRBV5-4	.	TRBJ2-4	16	CASSPQPLGGKNIQYF	TGTGCCAGCAGTCCACAACCTTTGGGTGGCAAAAACATTCAGTACTTC
.	TRBV7-6	TRBD2	TRBJ2-3	18	CASSRLTASGRITDTQYF	TGTGCCAGCAGCCGACTGACGGCTAGCGGGAGGATCACAGATACGCAGTATTTT
.	TRBV29-1	.	TRBJ1-1	12	CSGRLGGTEAFF	TGCAGCGGTCGACTTGGTGGAACTGAAGCTTTCTTT
.	TRBV5-3	.	TRBJ2-7	17	CARSLPRGRESTYEQYF	TGTGCCAGAAGCCTACCTAGAGGCCGGGAGAGCACCTACGAGCAGTACTTC
.	TRBV19	TRBD2	TRBJ2-7	15	CASSFGLAGGGEQYF	TGTGCCAGTAGTTTCGGACTAGCGGGAGGTGGCGAGCAGTACTTC
.	TRBV5-1	.	TRBJ1-1	13	CASNRGGNTEAFF	TGCGCCAGCAACCGCGGGGGAAACACTGAAGCTTTCTTT
.	TRBV7-6	.	TRBJ1-6	15	CASSLGPHQNSPLHF	TGTGCCAGCAGCTTAGGGCCCCACCAAAATTCACCCCTCCACTTT
.	TRBV15	.	TRBJ1-2	14	CATRDNLDVYGYTF	TGTGCCACCAGGGACAACTTGGACGTCTATGGCTACACCTTC
.	TRBV7-9	.	TRBJ1-4	16	CASSPSQGATNEKLFF	TGTGCCAGCAGCCCTTCGCAGGGAGCAACTAATGAAAAACTGTTTTTT
once	TRBV7-3	TRBD1	TRBJ1-2	13	CASSNDRGYGYTF	TGTGCCAGCAGCAATGACAGGGGCTATGGCTACACCTTC
.	TRBV11-2	.	TRBJ2-3	13	CASRRRGADTQYF	TGTGCCAGCAGGCGCAGGGGAGCAGATACGCAGTATTTT
.	TRBV2	.	TRBJ1-2	13	CASTNRAFYGYTF	TGTGCCAGCACGAACAGGGCCTTCTATGGCTACACCTTC
.	TRBV11-3	TRBD2	TRBJ2-7	15	CASSGGGAGPHEQYF	TGTGCCAGCAGCGGTGGAGGAGCGGGACCCCACGAGCAGTACTTC
.	TRBV7-9	.	TRBJ2-5	16	CASSFGPPTMGETQYF	TGTGCCAGCAGCTTTGGTCCCCCTACGATGGGAGAGACCCAGTACTTC
.	TRBV10-2	TRBD1	TRBJ1-2	14	CASSEPNDRDRVYF	TGCGCCAGCAGTGAGCCGAACGATCGGGACAGGGTTTACTTC
.	TRBV10-3	.	TRBJ1-3	15	CAISEVRGAGNTIYF	TGTGCCATCAGTGAGGTCCGGGGGGCTGGAAACACCATATATTTT
.	TRBV7-9	.	TRBJ2-7	12	CASSPMGYEQYF	TGTGCCAGCAGCCCTATGGGCTACGAGCAGTACTTC
medium-sized	TRBV5-6	TRBD1	TRBJ1-1	13	CATSRQGRAEAFF	TGTGCCACCAGCCGACAGGGACGCGCTGAAGCTTTCTTT